This T cell receptor beta chain was recorded in a study of cytomegalovirus exposure and HLA in healthy donors. Findings of the study overall: Analysis performed later showed TCR beta chains linked to HLA being more clonally expanded than equally common others.

A note on this clone: Its antigen is currently unknown.

The PCR ran on 60 Vbeta and 13 Jbeta primers. Generated by immunoSEQ multiplex PCR, the TCRdb table keeps only in-frame clones and is missing some. The sample consists of over 200,000 clones, around 76% of them appearing once. The clonotype comes from a woman between 35 and 50 years old in good health and CMV-seropositive. Sequenced material: PBMCs.

In DNA, the CDR3 is TGTGCCAGCAGCTCCGGACAGGGTAGAAACACCATATATTTT. This sequence encodes CASSSGQGRNTIYF. The genes are TRBV9 and TRBJ1-3; TRBD1 matches 8 bases. Germline CDR1 reads SGDLS; CDR2 reads YYNGEE. CDR3 size: 14 residues. The junction had 5 bases not matched to a gene; V was cut back by 4 bases and J by 5 bases.